The 26 T cell receptor beta chains below come from one sample, sequenced in a study of identical twins. MiXCR was run by TCRdb on the 5' RACE reads, yielding one entry per CDR3 protein. The sample holds about 720,000 distinct CDR3 sequences, around a sixth seen once. These data also featured in a second study, about T cells expressing NK-cell markers.

The specimen was PBMCs. Every receptor here comes from a woman aged 18 to 35 in good health.

A single count supports this clonotype. J is TRBJ2-5 and V is TRBV12-3 or TRBV12-4, with D possibly TRBD2 on 5 matching bases. The CDR3 loop spans 16 amino acids. The germline V and J ends were trimmed by 7 bases and 7 bases, with 25 bases remaining between them. For the CDR3, the DNA is TGTGCCAGCACCCCTAATCACATGAGGGCCCCAGGGACCCAGTACTTC. Protein product: CASTPNHMRAPGTQYF.

This clonotype was counted between two and nine times. This chain connects TRBV25-1 to TRBJ1-3; no firm D call. V was trimmed by 4 bases and J by 3 bases, leaving 13 bases between them. This CDR3 spans 15 amino acids. CDR1 and CDR2 from the germline V gene are MGHDK and SYGVNS. Here the CDR3 DNA reads TGTGCCAGCAGTGCCGCGGGCGCGGGTGGAAACACCATATATTTT. It yields the protein CASSAAGAGGNTIYF.

The chain has TRBV12-3 or TRBV12-4 and TRBJ1-6, with D tentatively TRBD1 (5 bases). CDR3 length: 15 residues. Trimming pared 6 bases from V and 5 bases from J, leaving 14 bases between. This CDR3 reads CASSSYWDHNSPLHF. CDR3 nucleotide sequence: TGTGCCAGCAGCTCCTACTGGGACCATAATTCACCCCTCCACTTT.

This chain uses TRBV12-3 or TRBV12-4 with TRBJ2-7; tentatively, D is TRBD2 (6 bases). V dropped 5 bases and J dropped 4 bases, with 15 bases sitting between them. CDR3 length equals 14 residues. The CDR3: CASSQRVRGYEQYF. CDR3 bases: TGTGCCAGCAGTCAGCGGGTACGGGGGTACGAGCAGTACTTC.

The V gene is TRBV6-1, the J gene TRBJ2-1; D possibly matches TRBD1 or TRBD2 (6 bases each). The CDR3 extends over 16 amino acids. V shed 4 bases and J shed 0 bases, with 13 bases lying between them. Germline CDR1 reads MNHNS; CDR2 reads SASEGT. The CDR3 loop is CASSVRGASSYNEQFF. The DNA for the CDR3 is TGTGCCAGCAGTGTGAGGGGGGCCAGCTCCTACAATGAGCAGTTCTTC.

This clonotype came up a few times. This chain uses TRBV20-1 with TRBJ2-3; 12 bases agree with TRBD2. Germline V gene sequence: CDR1 DFQATT, CDR2 SNEGSKA (reference sequence). The trim removed 0 bases at V and 3 bases at J, leaving 13 bases unmatched. The CDR3 sequence is 19 residues long. The CDR3 protein is CSAREGLAGGPWFTDTQYF. CDR3 coding DNA: TGCAGTGCTAGAGAGGGTCTAGCGGGGGGGCCTTGGTTTACAGATACGCAGTATTTT.

The chain couples TRBV19 to TRBJ2-5; TRBD2 agrees at 9 bases. The CDR3 length is 15 residues. Germline lookup yields CDR1 LNHDA and CDR2 SQIVND (reference sequence). V lost 5 bases to trimming and J lost 5 bases; unmatched junction nucleotides: 9. The CDR3 region is CASSGLAGIPETQYF. The CDR3 region has the DNA TGTGCCAGTAGTGGGCTAGCGGGGATCCCGGAGACCCAGTACTTC.

This chain uses TRBV6-1 with TRBJ2-7; TRBD1 matches at 7 bases. The CDR3 is 14 residues long. Trimming removed 6 bases from V and 6 bases from J; junction bases left unmatched: 11. Per the germline V gene, CDR1 is MNHNS and CDR2 is SASEGT. The CDR3 DNA is TGTGCCAGCAGAAACCGAGGGGGCCTTGTCGAGCAGTACTTC. Protein: CASRNRGGLVEQYF.

This chain joins TRBV7-8 and TRBJ2-3; the match to TRBD2 covers 12 bases. The CDR3 is 15 residues long. CDR1 is SGHVS and CDR2 is FQNEAQ in the germline V gene. The ends lost 4 bases at V and 6 bases at J; junction bases unmatched: 5. The CDR3, as DNA: TGTGCCAGCAGCTCTAGGACTAGCGGGATTGATACGCAGTATTTT. This encodes CASSSRTSGIDTQYF.

The gene calls are TRBV10-3 and TRBJ2-3, with 9 bases matching TRBD2. CDR1 is ENHRY, CDR2 SYGVKD, per germline. With V trimmed by 6 bases and J by 3 bases, 10 bases remained unmatched. The CDR3 sequence is 16 residues long. The CDR3 sequence: CAISGDRGGATDTQYF. CDR3 in DNA: TGTGCCATCAGCGGGGACCGCGGGGGGGCGACAGATACGCAGTATTTT.

The V call is TRBV7-2, the J call TRBJ2-3; 11 bases are shared with TRBD2. V shed 6 bases, J shed 7 bases, and the junction held 9 bases outside the gene matches. Germline V gene data show CDR1 as SGHTA and CDR2 as FQGNSA. The CDR3 is made up of 15 amino acids. Here the CDR3 DNA reads TGTGCCAGCAGTTCTACCGGGACTAGCGGATATACGCAGTATTTT. Encoded protein: CASSSTGTSGYTQYF.

This clonotype was found many times. The chain joins TRBV5-1 to TRBJ2-3; D possibly uses TRBD1 or TRBD2 (5 bases each). V lost 7 bases to trimming and J lost 1 base, with 10 bases between them. The CDR3 runs to 13 residues. The germline CDR1 and CDR2 sequences are SGHRS and YFSETQ. CDR3 DNA sequence: TGCGCCAGCGAACTAGGGGGCACAGATACGCAGTATTTT. This sequence encodes CASELGGTDTQYF.

This clonotype was detected a few times. The chain links TRBV6-5 to TRBJ1-2; tentatively, D is TRBD1 (5 bases). The V end lost 3 bases, the J end lost 4 bases, and 12 bases lay between the germline ends. The CDR3 length is 14 residues. CDR1 MNHEY and CDR2 SVGAGI come from the germline V gene. CDR3: CASSYKGFVYGYTF. As DNA, the CDR3 is TGTGCCAGCAGTTATAAGGGGTTCGTCTATGGCTACACCTTC.

This clonotype came up a few times. The CDR3, as DNA: TGTGCCAGCAGCTTAGGTGCCAAATACAATGAGCAGTTCTTC. It specifies CASSLGAKYNEQFF. V gene TRBV7-3 combines with J gene TRBJ2-1; D remains unclear. This CDR3 contains 14 residues. Germline loops: CDR1 SGHTA, CDR2 FQGTGA. Trimming removed 2 bases from V and 4 bases from J, with 9 bases in between.

The genes are TRBV5-1 and TRBJ2-5; 9 positions agree with TRBD2. This CDR3 is 15 amino acids long. Germline CDR1 SGHRS, CDR2 YFSETQ. Trimming took 0 bases from V and 5 from J; bases not matched to a gene: 5. CDR3 amino acids: CASSLASGDAETQYF. The CDR3 DNA reads as TGCGCCAGCAGCTTGGCTAGCGGGGACGCGGAGACCCAGTACTTC.

The chain is built from TRBV6-5 and TRBJ2-5; D not certain. This CDR3 comprises 15 residues. V lost 0 bases, J lost 1 base, and 9 bases lay in between. Per the germline V gene, CDR1 is MNHEY and CDR2 is SVGAGI. CDR3 protein: CASSYSTGFQETQYF. In nucleotides, the CDR3 is TGTGCCAGCAGTTACTCGACTGGTTTCCAAGAGACCCAGTACTTC.

DNA of the CDR3: TGTGCCAGCAGCTCAGACGCGAACACTGAAGCTTTCTTT. Translating it yields CASSSDANTEAFF. This chain uses TRBV7-9 with TRBJ1-1; no clear D gene. This CDR3 is 13 amino acids long. V shed 4 bases and J shed 1 base, with 7 bases lying between them. Germline V gene sequence: CDR1 SEHNR, CDR2 FQNEAQ (reference sequence).

This clonotype has only a few counts. This chain connects TRBV20-1 to TRBJ1-2, with a weak D call TRBD1 (5 bases). This CDR3 comprises 14 residues. CDR1 DFQATT and CDR2 SNEGSKA come from the germline V gene (reference sequence). V was cut by 5 bases and J by 8 bases, with 21 bases left in between. CDR3 loop: CSAPVSWGNGGYTF. The DNA for the CDR3 is TGCAGTGCTCCCGTTAGTTGGGGGAATGGAGGCTACACCTTC.

The rearrangement uses TRBV24-1 and TRBJ2-5; TRBD2 agrees at 8 bases. V was pared by 3 bases and J by 3 bases, with 11 bases of the junction left unmatched. CDR1 is KGHDR and CDR2 is SFDVKD in the germline V gene. The CDR3 totals 17 residues. CDR3 residues: CATSDPTSGRGEETQYF. As DNA, the CDR3 is TGTGCCACCAGTGATCCTACTAGCGGTAGAGGGGAAGAGACCCAGTACTTC.

The chain joins TRBV20-1 to TRBJ2-3, with 9 bases aligning to TRBD2. This CDR3 has 14 residues. Per the germline V gene, CDR1 is DFQATT and CDR2 is SNEGSKA (reference sequence). Losses at the gene ends were 6 bases for V and 2 bases for J; bases not matched to a gene: 6. The DNA of the CDR3 is TGCAGTGCCAAGAGCGGGGGGAACACAGATACGCAGTATTTT. Translated, it gives CSAKSGGNTDTQYF.

Ten or more counts support this clonotype. CDR3: CASSDTSGTGETQYF. CDR3 bases: TGCGCCAGCAGCGATACTAGCGGGACCGGAGAGACCCAGTACTTC. The genes are TRBV5-1 and TRBJ2-5, with 10 positions matching TRBD2. There are 15 residues in the CDR3. Germline assignment: CDR1 SGHRS and CDR2 YFSETQ. V shed 4 bases, J shed 4 bases, and the junction held 7 bases outside the gene matches.

This clonotype has more than one count but fewer than ten. V is TRBV6-1 and J is TRBJ2-1, with 12 bases aligning to TRBD2. Germline assignment: CDR1 MNHNS and CDR2 SASEGT. Unmatched junction bases numbered 10, after V lost 6 bases and J lost 7 bases. This CDR3 has 16 amino acids. The CDR3 reads CASSPPTSGRRNEQFF. DNA of the CDR3: TGTGCCAGCAGCCCTCCGACTAGCGGGAGAAGGAATGAGCAGTTCTTC.

The chain joins TRBV18 to TRBJ2-1, with TRBD2 identical over 9 bases. After removal of 3 bases from V and 8 bases from J, the junction contained 5 bases not matched to a gene. There are 14 residues in the CDR3. From germline, CDR1 is KGHSH and CDR2 LQKENI. The CDR3 sequence is CASSPLAGNDEQFF. The CDR3 DNA reads as TGTGCCAGCTCACCGCTAGCGGGGAACGATGAGCAGTTCTTC.

J is TRBJ2-2 and V is TRBV18; D might be TRBD1 (6 bases). The CDR3 covers 16 residues. The germline V gene has CDR1 KGHSH and CDR2 LQKENI. The germline V and J ends were trimmed by 2 bases and 0 bases, with 10 bases remaining between them. The CDR3 protein is CASSPMRTANTGELFF. CDR3 bases: TGTGCCAGCTCACCAATGAGGACAGCGAACACCGGGGAGCTGTTTTTT.

A note on this clonotype: The germline gene is not matched at one end of the junction; a read error may be the cause. The chain uses TRBV6-5 and TRBJ2-1; 14 positions match TRBD2. From germline, CDR1 is MNHEY and CDR2 SVGAGI. The CDR3 extends over 14 amino acids. Here the CDR3 reads CASSSPGLAGDLNF. The CDR3 DNA sequence: TGTGCCAGCAGTTCACCGGGACTAGCGGGGGATCTAAACTTC.

A few counts support this clonotype. The CDR3 loop reads CASSKTGGTGANEQFF. The CDR3 DNA reads TGCGCCAGCAGCAAAACGGGAGGGACAGGGGCCAATGAGCAGTTCTTC. The J gene is TRBJ2-1, the V gene TRBV5-1, with TRBD1 matching 10 bases. The CDR3 length is 16 residues. CDR1 SGHRS and CDR2 YFSETQ come from the germline V gene. V lost 4 bases and J lost 6; bases outside the gene matches: 10.